The sequence of this T cell receptor beta chain was determined in a study of graft-versus-host responses after intestinal transplantation (dated by TCRdb to about 2021). In terms of the full investigation: Recipients received multivisceral, liver-intestinal, or isolated intestinal transplants. Of the roughly 24 intestinal transplant recipients enrolled in the cohort, one of whom was a retransplant, a few patients without pretransplant specimens were excluded. Alloreactive clones were identified by sequencing pre-transplant mixed lymphocyte reaction products and comparing them with unstimulated pre-transplant donor and recipient T cells. Instead of going to the commercial service, samples from a few later patients were sequenced in-house on an Illumina MiSeq and processed with MiXCR. All recipients received anti-thymocyte globulin induction followed by maintenance tacrolimus and steroids for roughly three years. Donor T cell macrochimerism was defined as a peak of at least 4% donor T cells among recipient peripheral blood mononuclear cells. Bulk TCR-beta CDR3 sequencing was used to track graft-versus-host and host-versus-graft alloreactive T cell clones in the graft, circulation and bone marrow after intestinal transplantation. What the work shows at the level of the full study, not this receptor alone: GvH clones were detected in recipient bone marrow, and some of these GvH clones were observed earlier in ileal mucosa or blood, consistent with an intestinal mucosal origin. Peak levels of circulating GvH clones were associated with declines in HvG clones early after transplant. The conclusions were limited by the relatively low number and heterogeneity of the intestinal transplant patients. Patients with donor T cell macrochimerism had high GvH to HvG T cell clonal ratios in their allografts.

Blood samples were collected up to 4 times in the first month after transplant and then at least monthly when available. The CDR3 measures 15 amino acids from cysteine to phenylalanine. CDR3 DNA is the only sequence kept; it has 45 bases, read in frame from the first base. From V the trimming removes 2 bases and from J it removes 8 bases, while the gene matches leave 7 bases of the junction unaccounted for. CDR1 and CDR2 (SGHVS, FNYEAQ) derive from the germline V gene. The method behind the library was the immunoSEQ multiplex PCR assay. High-throughput TCR-beta CDR3 sequencing of genomic DNA from most patients was performed by Adaptive Biotechnologies. Processing in the source paper ran as follows. Adaptive's ImmunoSEQ software was the source of the TCR sequencing data for over 15 patients, while a few other patients were processed with MiXCR and VDJtools. CDR3 nucleotide sequences shared between donor and recipient were removed because their origin could not be assigned. To count as alloreactive, a clone needed at least 2-fold expansion over unstimulated cells and a minimum CFSE-low frequency of 0.002% (template counts) or 0.001% (read counts). Clones were considered mappable if detected in sequenced pre-transplant spleen, lymph node, or MLR CFSE-low populations of the donor or recipient. Cumulative frequency of alloreactive clones was calculated as a percentage of all sequences weighted by copy number. TCRdb retrieved this table from immuneACCESS and kept in-frame rearrangements only. Not all clones are present; in checked studies, unresolved V genes account for under half, and no reason is known for the remainder. The V and J calls and the clone size are those of that table, but D and trimming were determined from the DNA. The sample table holds 20,000 to 25,000 clones, of which approximately 95% were seen once. About 0.55% of the sample rests with the top ten.

Comment on this clone: The specificity of this receptor is unknown. Base-call qualities are not available, and no considerably larger clone is one nucleotide away.

The source is a human patient who received an intestinal transplant, so some T cells may come from the graft donor. Sequencing was performed on PBMCs, taken 156 days after intestinal transplant. The rearrangement joined TRBV7-6 to TRBJ2-1, with 9 junctional bases fitting TRBD1. In nucleotide form, the sequence is TGTGCCAGCAGCTTAAGCGCGGGACAGGGTTATGAGCAGTTCTTC. Its product reads: CASSLSAGQGYEQFF.